The clone carrying this TCR beta chain occurred a few times. Other DNA sequences within the sample encode an identical CDR3. This record comes from a study of blood T cell repertoires in COVID-19. About the study: Samples of COVID-19 (acute and convalescent) were obtained from the United States, Italy and Spain. Sources were T cells, B-cell-depleted T cells, or PBMCs; the material itself was cDNA or gDNA.

Germline V gene data show CDR1 as SNHLY and CDR2 as FYNNEI. V gave up 2 bases and J gave up 4 bases, with 8 bases separating them. This CDR3 is 13 amino acids long. Original data processing: Cell counts per sample came from amplifying reference gene primers. Clones were read by immunoSEQ multiplex PCR, and TCRdb kept only the in-frame ones, dropping some. V and J calls and clone size are as listed in that table; D and trimming were resolved from the DNA. The sample shows 260,000 or so clones, approximately 85% of them seen only once. The specimen was peripheral blood. This chain connects TRBV2 to TRBJ1-2; D is possibly TRBD1 (5 bases). The clonotype originates from a man aged 18-30 years with active or convalescent COVID-19. The DNA for the CDR3 is TGTGCCAGCAGTGAAAGGGGAGGCTATGGCTACACCTTC. This sequence encodes CASSERGGYGYTF.